The 8 T cell receptor beta chains given below trace back to one sample, sequenced in a study of T-cell memory formation after mild COVID-19. TCRdb reprocessed the 5' RACE reads with MiXCR, giving one entry per CDR3 protein. The data show 550,000 to 600,000 distinct CDR3 sequences, around 15% seen once. Sequenced material: PBMCs or a T cell subset sorted from them (not recorded which). These receptors were taken from an adult woman who had mild COVID-19 (a few samples of this study predate the infection). Cell type and time point are not known.

The chain combines TRBV29-1 with TRBJ2-2, with 7 bases identical to TRBD2. Looked up from germline, CDR1 is SQVTM and CDR2 is ANQGSEA. CDR3 size: 15 residues. J gave up 3 bases and V 3 bases, and 7 bases lay outside the gene matches. The CDR3 here is CSVDERGGDTGELFF. CDR3 in DNA: TGCAGCGTTGACGAGCGGGGTGGTGACACCGGGGAGCTGTTTTTT.

This clonotype was recorded a few times. The chain uses TRBV14 and TRBJ2-7; no firm D call. Germline V lookup: CDR1 SGHDN, CDR2 FVKESK. Trimming removed 4 bases from V and 1 base from J, with 17 bases in between. CDR3 length equals 16 residues. The CDR3 region is CASSRHGIPNSYEQYF. For the CDR3, the DNA is TGTGCCAGCAGCCGGCACGGAATCCCTAATTCCTACGAGCAGTACTTC. The whole variable domain, filled in from reference TRBV14 and TRBJ2-7, reads EAGVTQFPSHSVIEKGQTVTLRCDPISGHDNLYWYRRVMGKEIKFLLHFVKESKQDESGMPNNRFLAERTGGTYSTLKVQPAELEDSGVYFCASSRHGIPNSYEQYFGPGTRLTVT.

This clonotype has a handful of counts. This chain links TRBV24-1 with TRBJ2-2; TRBD1 matches 8 bases. CDR3 length: 15 residues. The V and J ends lost 4 bases and 8 bases, in that order; junction bases with no gene match: 8. Per germline, CDR1 KGHDR and CDR2 SFDVKD. CDR3 in DNA: TGTGCCACCAGTGAGTCGGACAGGGTGGCTGGGGAGCTGTTTTTT. Encoded protein: CATSESDRVAGELFF.

V gene TRBV5-1 combines with J gene TRBJ2-7, with 8 nucleotides matching TRBD1. Germline CDR1 reads SGHRS; CDR2 reads YFSETQ. V was clipped by 9 bases and J by 2 bases; unmatched bases: 10. The CDR3 consists of 14 residues. The CDR3 loop reads CATSTGTGTYEQYF. The CDR3 bases are TGCGCCACCTCGACCGGGACAGGTACCTACGAGCAGTACTTC.

This clonotype came up a few times. The rearrangement joins TRBV2 to TRBJ1-1, with D possibly being TRBD1 (5 bases). The length of the CDR3 is 15 residues. V lost 4 bases, J lost 0 bases, and 12 bases lay in between. Looked up from germline, CDR1 is SNHLY and CDR2 is FYNNEI. CDR3 coding DNA: TGTGCCAGCAGTGTGGATGGAGGGGTGAACACTGAAGCTTTCTTT. This translates into CASSVDGGVNTEAFF. The full variable domain, its missing parts supplied by reference TRBV2 and TRBJ1-1, is EPEVTQTPSHQVTQMGQEVILRCVPISNHLYFYWYRQILGQKVEFLVSFYNNEISEKSEIFDDQFSVERPDGSNFTLKIRSTKLEDSAMYFCASSVDGGVNTEAFFGQGTRLTVV.

This clonotype was counted a few times. The V and J genes are TRBV15 and TRBJ2-7; D unresolved. The CDR3 extends over 14 amino acids. CDR1 and CDR2 from the germline V gene are LNHNV and YYDKDF (reference sequence). V shed 4 bases and J shed 2 bases, with 12 bases lying between them. CDR3 coding DNA: TGTGCCACCAGCATTCTGGGTCGCCCCTACGAGCAGTACTTC. Residues: CATSILGRPYEQYF.

The chain uses TRBV2 and TRBJ2-3; D is perhaps TRBD2 (6 bases). Germline CDR1 reads SNHLY; CDR2 reads FYNNEI. The V and J ends lost 6 bases and 0 bases respectively, with 16 bases between them. The CDR3 has 16 amino acids. The CDR3 nucleotides read TGTGCCAGCAGAAAAGGGAGGCCCTCTAGCACAGATACGCAGTATTTT. Protein sequence: CASRKGRPSSTDTQYF.

The chain employs TRBV6-6 and TRBJ2-5; no firm D call. CDR3 length: 12 amino acids. CDR1 is MNHNY, CDR2 SVGAGI, per germline (reference sequence). Trimming removed 8 bases at V and 2 bases at J, with 9 bases between. This CDR3 is CASGLKQETQYF. The DNA of the CDR3 is TGTGCCAGCGGTTTGAAACAAGAGACCCAGTACTTC.